These 23 T cell receptor beta chains originate from one sample sequenced in a study of T cell repertoires in cytomegalovirus infection. TCRdb itself ran the reads through MiXCR, one entry per CDR3 protein. The repertoire holds about 500,000 distinct CDR3 sequences, roughly a third seen once, with 15% to 20% in the top ten. Their cognate antigens are unknown. The sample here was cultured PBMCs, taken from culture after CMV antigen stimulation. These receptors all stem from a human donor in good health (CMV status not recorded). Some clones in this sample may be carry-over from other donors' samples.

The chain recombines TRBV4-3 with TRBJ2-6, with D possibly matching TRBD2 (5 bases). CDR1 and CDR2 from the germline V gene are LGHNA and YSLEER. The CDR3 loop spans 21 amino acids. Trimming shortened V by 3 bases and J by 0 bases, and 24 bases separated the two germline ends. The CDR3 region has the DNA TGCGCCAGCAGCCAGCCACCCGACGGGGTTACGATAAACTCTGGGGCCAACGTCCTGACTTTC. This sequence encodes CASSQPPDGVTINSGANVLTF.

This clonotype was counted ten times or more. This chain connects TRBV7-8 to TRBJ2-3; possible D gene TRBD1, 6 bases. V dropped 5 bases and J dropped 0 bases, with 9 bases sitting between them. Germline loops: CDR1 SGHVS, CDR2 FQNEAQ. CDR3 size: 14 residues. CDR3 in amino acids: CASSRGGSTDTQYF. The CDR3 nucleotides read TGTGCCAGCAGCCGAGGGGGTAGCACAGATACGCAGTATTTT.

In DNA form, the CDR3 reads TGTGCCAGCAGTTTTGGGGTAAATGAGCAGTTCTTC. It encodes CASSFGVNEQFF. This rearrangement joins TRBV12-3 or TRBV12-4 to TRBJ2-1; D is uncertain. CDR3 size: 12 residues. With 3 bases removed from V and 7 bases from J, the gap between germline ends came to 7 bases.

V gene TRBV20-1 combines with J gene TRBJ1-6; 9 positions agree with TRBD1. The V gene's germline CDR1 is DFQATT and CDR2 SNEGSKA (reference sequence). This CDR3 comprises 15 residues. J gave up 6 bases and V 6 bases, and 9 bases lay outside the gene matches. This chain's CDR3 is CSAGDRVNFNSPLHF. Here the CDR3 DNA reads TGCAGTGCGGGGGACAGGGTCAATTTTAATTCACCCCTCCACTTT.

This clonotype was recorded many times. This chain links TRBV19 with TRBJ2-5; 7 bases are a match to TRBD2. The CDR3 totals 15 residues. Germline CDR1 is LNHDA and CDR2 is SQIVND (reference sequence). Unmatched junction bases numbered 8, after V lost 4 bases and J lost 3 bases. The CDR3 nucleotides read TGTGCCAGTAGTAGCGGGAGACGTTTGGAAGAGACCCAGTACTTC. As protein: CASSSGRRLEETQYF.

Of note for this clonotype: A much bigger clone sits one base away, suggesting this may be a read error. The chain carries TRBV12-3 or TRBV12-4 and TRBJ2-5; 9 nucleotides agree with TRBD2. The CDR3 is made up of 16 amino acids. Unmatched junction bases numbered 7, after V lost 4 bases and J lost 1 base. The CDR3 protein is CASSSTGTSLQETQYF. The CDR3 bases are TGTGCCAGCAGTTCGACCGGGACTAGCCTCCAAGAGACCCAGTACTTC.

The genes are TRBV4-1 and TRBJ1-1; TRBD1 matches at 7 bases. The J segment lost 10 bases and the V segment lost 4 bases, leaving 12 bases of the junction unmatched. CDR3 length equals 14 residues. CDR1 MGHRA and CDR2 YSYEKL come from the germline V gene. The CDR3 DNA reads TGCGCCAGCAGCCCCACCCGGGACAGAGGGTTAGCTTTCTTT. Residues: CASSPTRDRGLAFF.

This clonotype was counted between two and nine times. The rearrangement links TRBV12-3 or TRBV12-4 to TRBJ1-5; D may be TRBD1 (6 bases). The CDR3 covers 16 residues. V dropped 7 bases and J dropped 7 bases, with 23 bases sitting between them. The CDR3 protein is CASTYFPSGGGQPQHF. The CDR3 DNA reads as TGTGCCAGCACATACTTCCCTTCGGGGGGCGGGCAGCCCCAGCATTTT.

This clonotype was observed a single time. J is TRBJ2-1 and V is TRBV29-1; D call uncertain. Trimming removed 6 bases from V and 0 bases from J, with 15 bases in between. Per the germline V gene, CDR1 is SQVTM and CDR2 is ANQGSEA. The CDR3 is made up of 15 amino acids. The CDR3: CSVTTWLSSYNEQFF. The DNA of the CDR3 is TGCAGCGTAACCACCTGGCTTAGCTCCTACAATGAGCAGTTCTTC.

This clonotype appeared a few times. The gene calls are TRBV7-2 and TRBJ1-5, with D uncertain. The CDR3 sequence is 14 residues long. Trimming cost V 5 bases and J 6 bases, with 14 bases left between them. CDR1 is SGHTA, CDR2 FQGNSA, per germline. For the CDR3, the DNA is TGTGCCAGCAGCCCACATATGGGTAGTCAGCCCCAGCATTTT. Protein product: CASSPHMGSQPQHF.

The chain carries TRBV27 and TRBJ2-1; TRBD1 is a possible D gene (6 bases). CDR3 length: 15 residues. Germline values: CDR1 MNHEY, CDR2 SMNVEV (reference sequence). V was trimmed by 0 bases and J by 15 bases, leaving 21 bases between them. The CDR3 nucleotides are TGTGCCAGCAGTTTATCAGGGGGTGGTCTAGTAGTGCCGTTCTTC. Translating it yields CASSLSGGGLVVPFF.

This clonotype was found a few times. The V gene is TRBV5-6, the J gene TRBJ2-1; D may match TRBD1 or TRBD2 (6 bases each). The CDR3 length is 15 residues. Germline lookup yields CDR1 SGHDT and CDR2 YYEEEE. Trimming shortened V by 5 bases and J by 5 bases, and 17 bases separated the two germline ends. In DNA, the CDR3 is TGTGCCAGCAGGGGTTGGGGGGCCCCCAACAATGAGCAGTTCTTC. It is translated as CASRGWGAPNNEQFF. The full variable domain, with the rest looked up from reference TRBV5-6 and TRBJ2-1, is DAGVTQSPTHLIKTRGQQVTLRCSPKSGHDTVSWYQQALGQGPQFIFQYYEEEERQRGNFPDRFSGHQFPNYSSELNVNALLLGDSALYLCASRGWGAPNNEQFFGPGTRLTVL.

CDR3 bases: TGTGCCAGCAGCTTAGCCTCAGGGCCGGGCACTGAAGCTTTCTTT. Its translation: CASSLASGPGTEAFF. V gene TRBV7-3 combines with J gene TRBJ1-1, with TRBD1 as a possible D gene (5 bases). The CDR3 consists of 15 residues. The ends were cut back, 2 bases at V and 4 bases at J, with 14 bases in the middle. Germline-derived CDR1 and CDR2 are SGHTA and FQGTGA.

This clonotype turned up a few times. This chain links TRBV15 with TRBJ1-4, with D hard to call. Germline CDR1 and CDR2: LNHNV and YYDKDF (reference sequence). CDR3 length equals 15 residues. V was clipped by 2 bases and J by 6 bases, with 13 bases between them. The CDR3 nucleotides are TGTGCCACCAGCAGATCGCATGCGTGGGATGAAAAACTGTTTTTT. Translating gives CATSRSHAWDEKLFF.

In this sample, this clonotype turned up a few times. CDR3 bases: TGTGCCAGCAGCTTGCGGGACAGAATCTATGGCTACACCTTC. Its protein is CASSLRDRIYGYTF. This chain connects TRBV7-2 to TRBJ1-2; 7 nucleotides match TRBD1. This CDR3 is 14 amino acids long. Germline CDR1 SGHTA, CDR2 FQGNSA. The V segment lost 3 bases and the J segment 4 bases; nucleotides outside the gene matches: 5.

The genes are TRBV12-3 or TRBV12-4 and TRBJ1-1; 7 bases agree with TRBD1. V gave up 9 bases and J gave up 3 bases; unmatched junction bases: 10. The CDR3 sequence is 14 residues long. This CDR3 reads CASQRSQGYTEAFF. The CDR3, as DNA: TGTGCCAGTCAAAGATCACAGGGGTACACTGAAGCTTTCTTT.

The chain uses TRBV19 and TRBJ1-1; no clear D gene. CDR1 and CDR2 (germline): LNHDA, SQIVND (reference sequence). The CDR3 is made up of 13 amino acids. V was clipped by 3 bases and J by 0 bases, with 5 bases between them. The CDR3 reads CASSIRMNTEAFF. In DNA, the CDR3 is TGTGCCAGTAGTATCAGGATGAACACTGAAGCTTTCTTT.

The rearrangement links TRBV7-6 to TRBJ1-4, with D possibly being TRBD1 (6 bases). Germline CDR1 is SGHVS and CDR2 is FNYEAQ. The V gene lost 1 base and the J gene lost 7 bases, with 13 bases spanning the gap. The CDR3 spans 15 residues. CDR3 coding DNA: TGTGCCAGCAGCTTAGAGTTTCAGGGGAGTGAAAAACTGTTTTTT. Protein: CASSLEFQGSEKLFF.

This chain uses TRBV7-2 with TRBJ2-7, with 7 bases lining up with TRBD2. Trimming took 2 bases from V and 0 from J; bases not matched to a gene: 4. The CDR3 is 15 residues long. Germline V CDR1 and CDR2: SGHTA, FQGNSA. The CDR3: CASSLQAGNSYEQYF. Here the CDR3 DNA reads TGTGCCAGCAGCTTACAAGCGGGAAACTCCTACGAGCAGTACTTC.

The V and J genes are TRBV15 and TRBJ2-3, with TRBD2 as a possible D gene (6 bases). The CDR3 length is 15 residues. The V gene's germline CDR1 is LNHNV and CDR2 YYDKDF (reference sequence). V lost 1 base, J lost 8 bases, and 16 bases lay in between. In DNA form, the CDR3 reads TGTGCCACCAGCAGAGTACCCGCGGGACTGGTTACGCAGTATTTT. As protein: CATSRVPAGLVTQYF.

V and J are TRBV7-2 and TRBJ1-2; 7 bases are a match to TRBD1. Germline V CDR1 and CDR2: SGHTA, FQGNSA. Germline trimming cut 4 bases from V and 7 bases from J; bases unmatched to any gene: 18. The CDR3 loop spans 17 amino acids. CDR3 sequence (DNA): TGTGCCAGCAGCTCCAGGGGGGCAGGGAGGGGGACTGCTGGCTACACCTTC. Its protein is CASSSRGAGRGTAGYTF. Complete variable domain (other parts from reference TRBV7-2 and TRBJ1-2): GAGVSQSPSNKVTEKGKDVELRCDPISGHTALYWYRQSLGQGLEFLIYFQGNSAPDKSGLPSDRFSAERTGGSVSTLTIQRTQQEDSAVYLCASSSRGAGRGTAGYTFGSGTRLTVV.

This chain connects TRBV20-1 to TRBJ2-5, with D tentatively TRBD2 (5 bases). The CDR3 runs to 12 residues. Germline V gene data show CDR1 as DFQATT and CDR2 as SNEGSKA (reference sequence). DNA of the CDR3: TGCAGCCTCCAGGTTCGAGGGGAGACCCAGTACTTC. Protein: CSLQVRGETQYF.

This clonotype appeared many times. The V call is TRBV11-2, the J call TRBJ2-7; D might be TRBD1 or TRBD2, each matching 5 bases. This CDR3 is built from 14 residues. Germline CDR1 SGHAT, CDR2 FQNNGV. Deletions cut 2 bases from V and 2 bases from J, with 10 bases between. The CDR3 sequence: CASSLRGTTYEQYV. The CDR3 DNA follows: TGTGCCAGCAGCTTACGGGGCACGACCTACGAGCAGTACGTC.